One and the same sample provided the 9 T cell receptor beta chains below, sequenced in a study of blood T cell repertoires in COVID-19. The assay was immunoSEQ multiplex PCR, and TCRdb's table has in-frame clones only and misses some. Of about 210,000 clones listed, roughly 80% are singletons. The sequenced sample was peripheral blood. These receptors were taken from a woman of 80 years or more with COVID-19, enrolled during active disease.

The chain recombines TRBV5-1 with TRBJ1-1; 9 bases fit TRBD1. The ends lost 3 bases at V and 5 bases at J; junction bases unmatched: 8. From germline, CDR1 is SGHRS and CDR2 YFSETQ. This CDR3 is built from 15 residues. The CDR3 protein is CASSWRGQGKTEAFF. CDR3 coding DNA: TGCGCCAGCAGCTGGAGGGGACAGGGAAAGACTGAAGCTTTCTTT.

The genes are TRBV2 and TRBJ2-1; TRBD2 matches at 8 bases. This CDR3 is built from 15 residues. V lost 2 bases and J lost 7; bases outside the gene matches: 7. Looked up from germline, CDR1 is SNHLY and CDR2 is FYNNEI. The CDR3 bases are TGTGCCAGCAGTGAACTCCCCGGGGGGGCGAATGAGCAGTTCTTC. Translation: CASSELPGGANEQFF.

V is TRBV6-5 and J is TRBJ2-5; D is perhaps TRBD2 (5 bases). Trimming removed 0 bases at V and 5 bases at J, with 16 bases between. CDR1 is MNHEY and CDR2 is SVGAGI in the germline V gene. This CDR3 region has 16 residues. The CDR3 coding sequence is TGTGCCAGCAGTTACTCGAGCCAGGCGGGCGTGGAGACCCAGTACTTC. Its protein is CASSYSSQAGVETQYF.

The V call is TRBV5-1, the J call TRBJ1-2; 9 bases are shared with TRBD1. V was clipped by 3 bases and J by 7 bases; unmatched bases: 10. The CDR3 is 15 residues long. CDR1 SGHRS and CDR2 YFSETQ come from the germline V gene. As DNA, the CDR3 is TGCGCCAGCAGCTCCGACTTGGACAGGGGAGGTGGCTACACCTTC. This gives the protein CASSSDLDRGGGYTF.

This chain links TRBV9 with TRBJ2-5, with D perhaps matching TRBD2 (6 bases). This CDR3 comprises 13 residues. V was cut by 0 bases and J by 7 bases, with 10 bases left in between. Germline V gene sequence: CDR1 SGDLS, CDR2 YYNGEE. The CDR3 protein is CASSVDSEGTQYF. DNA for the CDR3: TGTGCCAGCAGCGTAGACTCGGAGGGGACCCAGTACTTC.

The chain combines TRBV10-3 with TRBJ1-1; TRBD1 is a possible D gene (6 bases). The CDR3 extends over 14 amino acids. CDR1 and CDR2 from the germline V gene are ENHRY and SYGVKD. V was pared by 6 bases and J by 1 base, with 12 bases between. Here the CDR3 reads CAIRTQGQNTEAFF. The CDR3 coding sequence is TGTGCCATCAGGACTCAGGGGCAGAACACTGAAGCTTTCTTT.

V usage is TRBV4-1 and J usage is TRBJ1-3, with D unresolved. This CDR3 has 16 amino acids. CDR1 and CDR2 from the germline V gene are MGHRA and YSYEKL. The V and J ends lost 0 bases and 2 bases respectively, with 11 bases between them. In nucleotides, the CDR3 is TGCGCCAGCAGCCAAGATCGCACAGTTCCTGGAAACACCATATATTTT. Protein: CASSQDRTVPGNTIYF.

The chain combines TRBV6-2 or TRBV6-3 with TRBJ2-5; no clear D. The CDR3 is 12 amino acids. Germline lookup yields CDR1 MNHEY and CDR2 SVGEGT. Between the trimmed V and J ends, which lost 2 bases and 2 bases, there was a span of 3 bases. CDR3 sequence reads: CASSYLQETQYF. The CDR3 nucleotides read TGTGCCAGCAGTTACCTGCAAGAGACCCAGTACTTC.

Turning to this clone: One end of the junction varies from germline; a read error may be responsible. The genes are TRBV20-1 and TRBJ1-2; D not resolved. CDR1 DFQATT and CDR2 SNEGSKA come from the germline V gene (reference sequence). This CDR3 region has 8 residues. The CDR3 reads CSAVVPAF. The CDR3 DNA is TGCAGTGCTGTTGTTCCCGCCTTC.